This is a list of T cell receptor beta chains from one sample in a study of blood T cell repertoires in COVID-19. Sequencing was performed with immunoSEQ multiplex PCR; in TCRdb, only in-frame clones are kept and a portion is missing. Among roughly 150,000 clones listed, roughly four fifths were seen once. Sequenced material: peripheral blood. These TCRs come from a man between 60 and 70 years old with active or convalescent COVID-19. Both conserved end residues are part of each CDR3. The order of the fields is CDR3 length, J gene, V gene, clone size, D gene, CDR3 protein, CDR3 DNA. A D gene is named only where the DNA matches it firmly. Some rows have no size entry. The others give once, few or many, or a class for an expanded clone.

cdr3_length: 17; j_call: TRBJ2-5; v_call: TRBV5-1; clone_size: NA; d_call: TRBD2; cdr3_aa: CASSPRGLAGVQETQYF; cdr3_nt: TGCGCCAGCAGCCCACGCGGACTAGCGGGAGTTCAAGAGACCCAGTACTTC
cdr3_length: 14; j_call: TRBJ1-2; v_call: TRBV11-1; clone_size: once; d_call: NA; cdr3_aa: CASSLEAGNYGYTF; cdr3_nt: TGTGCCAGCAGCTTAGAGGCAGGGAACTATGGCTACACCTTC
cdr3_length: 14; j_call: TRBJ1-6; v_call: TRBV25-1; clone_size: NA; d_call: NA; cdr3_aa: CASTPSGLNSPLHF; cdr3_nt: TGTGCCAGCACCCCCTCGGGATTAAATTCACCCCTCCACTTT
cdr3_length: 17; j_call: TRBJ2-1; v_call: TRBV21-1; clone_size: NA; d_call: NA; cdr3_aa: CASSKVSRTVSYNEQFF; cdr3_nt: TGTGCCAGCAGCAAAGTTAGTCGGACAGTCTCCTACAATGAGCAGTTCTTC
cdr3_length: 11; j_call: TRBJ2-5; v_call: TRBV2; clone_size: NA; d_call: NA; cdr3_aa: CASSAGETQYF; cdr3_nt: TGTGCCAGCAGTGCCGGAGAGACCCAGTACTTC
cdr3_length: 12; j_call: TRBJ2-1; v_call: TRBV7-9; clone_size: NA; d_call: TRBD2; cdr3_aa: CASSSPGTSEIF; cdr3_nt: TGTGCCAGCAGCTCCCCCGGGACTAGCGAAATCTTC
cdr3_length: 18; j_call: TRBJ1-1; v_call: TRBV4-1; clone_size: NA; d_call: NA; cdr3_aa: CASSQVRPGPTTNTEAFF; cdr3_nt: TGCGCCAGCAGCCAAGTTAGGCCAGGGCCTACCACGAACACTGAAGCTTTCTTT
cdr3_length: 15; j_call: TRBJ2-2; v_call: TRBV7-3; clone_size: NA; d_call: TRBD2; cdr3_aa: CASSVGASGTGELFF; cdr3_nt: TGTGCCAGCAGTGTAGGGGCTAGCGGAACCGGGGAGCTGTTTTTT
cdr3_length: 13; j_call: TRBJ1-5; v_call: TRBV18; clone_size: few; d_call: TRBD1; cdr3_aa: CASSPGQDQPQHF; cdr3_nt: TGTGCCAGCTCACCAGGACAGGATCAGCCCCAGCATTTT
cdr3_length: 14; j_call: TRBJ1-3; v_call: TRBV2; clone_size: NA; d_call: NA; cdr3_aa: CASRGTPGGNTIYF; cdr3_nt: TGTGCCAGCAGGGGGACTCCAGGAGGAAACACCATATATTTT
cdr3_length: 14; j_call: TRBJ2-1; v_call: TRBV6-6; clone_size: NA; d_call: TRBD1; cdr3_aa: CASSLQGQNNEQFF; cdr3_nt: TGTGCCAGCAGCCTCCAGGGACAGAACAATGAGCAGTTCTTC
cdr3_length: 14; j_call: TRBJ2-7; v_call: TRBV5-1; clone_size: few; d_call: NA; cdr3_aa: CASSSARVQGEQYF; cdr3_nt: TGCGCCAGCAGCTCGGCTAGAGTCCAGGGCGAGCAGTACTTC
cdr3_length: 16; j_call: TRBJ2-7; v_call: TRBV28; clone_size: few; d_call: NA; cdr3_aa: CASSSLPGSVTYEQYF; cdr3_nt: TGTGCCAGCAGTTCCCTCCCGGGGAGCGTGACCTACGAGCAGTACTTC
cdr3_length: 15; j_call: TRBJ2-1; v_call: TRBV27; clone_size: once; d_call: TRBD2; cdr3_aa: CASSLNSGGYNEQFF; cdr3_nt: TGTGCCAGCAGTTTAAATAGCGGGGGCTACAATGAGCAGTTCTTC
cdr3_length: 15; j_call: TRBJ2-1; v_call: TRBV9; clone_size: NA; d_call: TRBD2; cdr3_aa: CASSSGREGSNEQFF; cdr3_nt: TGTGCCAGCAGCTCGGGGCGGGAGGGTAGCAATGAGCAGTTCTTC
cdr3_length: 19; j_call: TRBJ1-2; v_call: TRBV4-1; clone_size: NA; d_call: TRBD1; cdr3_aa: CASSQERTGGVRANYGYTF; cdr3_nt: TGCGCCAGCAGCCAAGAACGGACAGGGGGCGTGAGAGCTAACTATGGCTACACCTTC
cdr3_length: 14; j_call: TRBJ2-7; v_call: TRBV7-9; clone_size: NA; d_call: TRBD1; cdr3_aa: CASSFGTGSREQYF; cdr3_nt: TGTGCCAGCAGCTTCGGGACAGGGTCTCGCGAGCAGTACTTC
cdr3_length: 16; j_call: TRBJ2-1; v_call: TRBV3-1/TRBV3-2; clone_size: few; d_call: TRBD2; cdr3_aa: CASSQETSGRTNEQFF; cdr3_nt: TGTGCCAGCAGCCAAGAGACTAGCGGGAGGACTAATGAGCAGTTCTTC
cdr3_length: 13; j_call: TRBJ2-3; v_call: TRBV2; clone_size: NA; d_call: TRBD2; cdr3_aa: CASSETSSDTQYF; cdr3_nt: TGTGCCAGCAGTGAGACTAGCTCAGATACGCAGTATTTT
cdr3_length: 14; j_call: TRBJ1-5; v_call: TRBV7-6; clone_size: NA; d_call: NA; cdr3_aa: CASSPDGGYQPQHF; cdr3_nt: TGTGCCAGCAGCCCGGACGGAGGATATCAGCCCCAGCATTTT
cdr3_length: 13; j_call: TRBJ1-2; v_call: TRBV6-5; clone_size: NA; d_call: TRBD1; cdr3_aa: CASSNTGEQGYTF; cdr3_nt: TGTGCCAGCAGTAACACAGGGGAACAAGGCTACACCTTC
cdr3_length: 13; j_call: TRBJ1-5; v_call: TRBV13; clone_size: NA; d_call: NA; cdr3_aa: CASSFGQNQPQHF; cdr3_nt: TGTGCCAGCAGCTTTGGCCAAAATCAGCCCCAGCATTTT
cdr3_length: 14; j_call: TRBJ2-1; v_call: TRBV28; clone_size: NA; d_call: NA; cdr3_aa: CASSSPGLWNEQFF; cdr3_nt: TGTGCCAGCAGTTCCCCAGGACTATGGAATGAGCAGTTCTTC
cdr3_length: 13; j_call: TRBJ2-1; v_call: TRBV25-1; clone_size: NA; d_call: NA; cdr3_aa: CASGPTSYNEQFF; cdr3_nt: TGTGCCAGCGGACCGACTAGCTACAATGAGCAGTTCTTC
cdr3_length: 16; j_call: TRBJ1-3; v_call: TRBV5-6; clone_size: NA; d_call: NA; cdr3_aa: CASSRLGTDSGNTIYF; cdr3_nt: TGTGCCAGCAGCCGACTGGGGACTGACTCTGGAAACACCATATATTTT
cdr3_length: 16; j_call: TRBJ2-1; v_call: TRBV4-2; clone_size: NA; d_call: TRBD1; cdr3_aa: CASSQEDRGAYNEQFF; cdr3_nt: TGTGCCAGCAGCCAAGAAGACAGGGGGGCGTACAATGAGCAGTTCTTC
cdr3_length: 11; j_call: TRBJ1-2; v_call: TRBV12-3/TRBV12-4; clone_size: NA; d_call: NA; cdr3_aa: CASTVAGGYTF; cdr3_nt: TGTGCCAGCACCGTGGCGGGTGGCTACACCTTC
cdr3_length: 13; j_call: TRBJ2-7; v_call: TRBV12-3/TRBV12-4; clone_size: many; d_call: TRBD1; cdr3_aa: CASSPMGQNEQYF; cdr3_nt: TGTGCCAGCAGTCCAATGGGACAGAACGAGCAGTACTTC
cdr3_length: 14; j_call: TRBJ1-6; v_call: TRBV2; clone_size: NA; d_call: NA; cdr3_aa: CASSDGQPNSPLHF; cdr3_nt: TGTGCCAGCAGTGATGGACAGCCTAATTCACCCCTCCACTTT
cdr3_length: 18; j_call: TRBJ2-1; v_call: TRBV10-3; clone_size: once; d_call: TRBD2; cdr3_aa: CAISEDPEAGGRWGEQFF; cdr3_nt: TGTGCCATCAGTGAGGATCCCGAAGCGGGAGGGCGGTGGGGTGAGCAGTTCTTC
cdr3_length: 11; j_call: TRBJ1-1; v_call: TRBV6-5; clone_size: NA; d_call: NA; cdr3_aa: CASVATVEAFF; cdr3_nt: TGTGCCAGCGTCGCGACTGTTGAAGCTTTCTTT
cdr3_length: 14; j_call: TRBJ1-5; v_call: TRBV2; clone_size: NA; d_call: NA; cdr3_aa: CASSRPGVDQPQHF; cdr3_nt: TGTGCCAGCAGTCGCCCAGGGGTCGATCAGCCCCAGCATTTT
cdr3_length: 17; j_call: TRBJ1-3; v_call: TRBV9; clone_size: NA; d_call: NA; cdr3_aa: CASSVNPEPPYGNTIYF; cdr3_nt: TGTGCCAGCAGCGTAAACCCCGAGCCACCCTATGGAAACACCATATATTTT
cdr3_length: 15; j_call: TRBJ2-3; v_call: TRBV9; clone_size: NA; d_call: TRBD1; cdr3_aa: CASSDRQGSGDTQYF; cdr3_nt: TGTGCCAGCAGCGACAGACAGGGGTCGGGAGATACGCAGTATTTT
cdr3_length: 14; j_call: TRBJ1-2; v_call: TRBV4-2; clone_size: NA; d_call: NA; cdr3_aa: CASSQEVRNYGYTF; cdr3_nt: TGTGCCAGCAGCCAAGAGGTACGGAACTATGGCTACACCTTC
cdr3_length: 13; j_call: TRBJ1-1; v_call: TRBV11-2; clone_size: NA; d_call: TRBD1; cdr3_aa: CASSSDRGTEAFF; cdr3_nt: TGTGCCAGCAGCTCTGACAGGGGCACTGAAGCTTTCTTT
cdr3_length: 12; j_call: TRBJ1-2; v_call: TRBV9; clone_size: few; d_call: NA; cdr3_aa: CASSAGLYGYTF; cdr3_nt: TGTGCCAGCAGCGCGGGTCTCTATGGCTACACCTTC
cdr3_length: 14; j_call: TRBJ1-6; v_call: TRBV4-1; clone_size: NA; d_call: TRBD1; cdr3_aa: CASSVRDRDSPLHF; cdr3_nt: TGCGCCAGCAGCGTCCGGGACAGGGATTCACCCCTCCACTTT
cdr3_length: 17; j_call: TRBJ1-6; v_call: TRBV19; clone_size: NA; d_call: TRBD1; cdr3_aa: CASKDLPGGSFNSPLHF; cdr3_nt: TGTGCCAGTAAGGATTTACCAGGGGGCTCATTTAATTCACCCCTCCACTTT
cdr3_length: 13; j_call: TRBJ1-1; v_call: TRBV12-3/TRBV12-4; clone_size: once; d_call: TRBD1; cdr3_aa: CASSPMTGRQAFF; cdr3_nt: TGTGCCAGCAGCCCTATGACAGGGCGACAAGCTTTCTTT
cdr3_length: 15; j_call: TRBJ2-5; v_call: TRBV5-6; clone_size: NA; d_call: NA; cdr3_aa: CASSYGYPGQETQYF; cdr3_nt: TGTGCCAGCAGCTACGGATATCCAGGCCAAGAGACCCAGTACTTC
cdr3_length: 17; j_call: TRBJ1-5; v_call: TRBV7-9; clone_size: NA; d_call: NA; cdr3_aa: CASSLGQKWDSNQPQHF; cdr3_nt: TGTGCCAGCAGCTTAGGACAGAAATGGGATAGCAATCAGCCCCAGCATTTT
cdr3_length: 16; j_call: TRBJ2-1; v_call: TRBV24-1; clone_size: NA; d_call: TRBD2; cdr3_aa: CATSDPGLAERNEQFF; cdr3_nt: TGTGCCACCAGTGACCCTGGACTAGCGGAGAGGAATGAGCAGTTCTTC
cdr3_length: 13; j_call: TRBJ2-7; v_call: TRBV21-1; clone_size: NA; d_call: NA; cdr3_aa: CASNFRGRDEQYF; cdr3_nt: TGTGCCAGCAACTTTAGGGGTAGGGACGAGCAGTACTTC
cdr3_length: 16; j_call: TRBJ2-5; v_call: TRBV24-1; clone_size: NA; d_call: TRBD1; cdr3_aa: CATSDLPRQGAETQYF; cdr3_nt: TGTGCCACCAGTGATTTGCCCCGACAGGGGGCTGAGACCCAGTACTTC
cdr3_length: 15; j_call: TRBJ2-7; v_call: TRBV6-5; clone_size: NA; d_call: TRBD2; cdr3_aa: CASRLGTSGPYEQYF; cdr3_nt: TGTGCCAGCAGACTCGGGACTAGCGGGCCCTACGAGCAGTACTTC
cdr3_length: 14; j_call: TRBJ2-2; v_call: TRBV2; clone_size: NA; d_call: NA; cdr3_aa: CASNIQGGTGELFF; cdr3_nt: TGTGCCAGCAATATTCAGGGAGGAACCGGGGAGCTGTTTTTT
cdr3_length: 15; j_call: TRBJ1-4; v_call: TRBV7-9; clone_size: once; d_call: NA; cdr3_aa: CASSRRLDGGEKLFF; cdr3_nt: TGTGCCAGCAGCCGCCGACTCGACGGGGGTGAAAAACTGTTTTTT